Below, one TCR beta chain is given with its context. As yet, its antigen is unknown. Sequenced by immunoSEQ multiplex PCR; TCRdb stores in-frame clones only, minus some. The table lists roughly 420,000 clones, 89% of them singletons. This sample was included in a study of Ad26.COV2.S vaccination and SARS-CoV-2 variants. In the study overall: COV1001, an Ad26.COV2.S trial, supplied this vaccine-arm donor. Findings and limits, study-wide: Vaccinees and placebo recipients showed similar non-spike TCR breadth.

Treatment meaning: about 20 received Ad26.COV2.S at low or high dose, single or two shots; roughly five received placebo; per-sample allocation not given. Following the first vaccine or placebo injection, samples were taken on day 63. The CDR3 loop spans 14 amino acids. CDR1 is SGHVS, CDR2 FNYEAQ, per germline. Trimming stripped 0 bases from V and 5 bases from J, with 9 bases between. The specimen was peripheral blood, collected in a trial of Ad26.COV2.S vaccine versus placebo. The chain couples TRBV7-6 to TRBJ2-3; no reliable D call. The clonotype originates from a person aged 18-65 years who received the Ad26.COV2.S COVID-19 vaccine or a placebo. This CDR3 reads CASSLATALDTQYF. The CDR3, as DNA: TGTGCCAGCAGCTTAGCTACAGCGTTAGATACGCAGTATTTT.